This TCR beta chain was sequenced for a study of shared clonotypes between healthy human individuals. Study overall: CD4 naive and memory got three plates each, CD8 naive two, CD8 memory one.

Germline assignment: CDR1 SGHAT and CDR2 FQNNGV. Trimming stripped 4 bases from V and 11 bases from J, with 15 bases between. This CDR3 spans 13 amino acids. Repertoires were generated with immunoSEQ multiplex PCR, while TCRdb's copy carries only in-frame clones and drops some. The sample includes some 2 million clones, 85% to 95% seen only once; the top ten take roughly 1%. Cells designated naive CD8 were CD45RO-negative and were positively selected for CCR7, with terminally differentiated effector memory CD45RA+ cells excluded. The chain is built from TRBV11-2 and TRBJ1-5; TRBD1 might be the D (6 bases). The material sequenced was naive CD8+ T cells sorted from blood. This clonotype was sampled from a man aged 18 to 29 in good health. The CDR3 DNA reads TGTGCCAGCAGCTCTACACAGGGTATGACCCAGCATTTT. Amino acid sequence: CASSSTQGMTQHF. Full variable domain (missing parts from reference TRBV11-2 and TRBJ1-5): EAGVAQSPRYKIIEKRQSVAFWCNPISGHATLYWYQQILGQGPKLLIQFQNNGVVDDSQLPKDRFSAERLKGVDSTLKIQPAKLEDSAVYLCASSSTQGMTQHFGDGTRLSIL.